Below, one T cell receptor (beta chain) is given with its context. Its antigen is unknown. Regarding time point: baseline pretreatment blood. Treatment meaning: 15 Gy SBRT to primary tumor, nephrectomy 4 weeks later. After SBRT, blood was collected at 2 and 4 weeks, plus baseline. CDR1 and CDR2 (germline): LNHDA, SQIVND (reference sequence). The CDR3 loop spans 15 amino acids. J was trimmed by 7 bases and V by 5 bases; bases with no gene match: 11. Measured with immunoSEQ multiplex PCR; TCRdb has only the in-frame clones, and not every one. Here the sample spans about 130,000 clones, about 88% being singletons. The sample belongs to a study of radiation and T cells in renal cell carcinoma. Across the study: Nephrectomy followed 15 Gy stereotactic body radiation by 4 weeks.

Findings of the study overall: In blood, top tumor clones expanded by 2 weeks, shrinking by 4.

This rearrangement joins TRBV19 to TRBJ1-2; 9 bases line up with TRBD1. Source: blood, taken from a patient whose treatment included radiotherapy and nephrectomy. The source of this sequence is a woman aged 45 to 65 with renal cell carcinoma. This CDR3 reads CASSPGTGFRSGYTF. For the CDR3, the DNA is TGTGCCAGTAGTCCCGGGACAGGGTTCAGATCTGGCTACACCTTC.